The 3 T cell receptor beta chains given below trace back to one sample, sequenced in a study of cytomegalovirus exposure and HLA in healthy donors. The PCR employed 60 Vbeta primers together with 13 Jbeta primers. Sequenced by immunoSEQ multiplex PCR; TCRdb stores in-frame clones only, minus some. Seen in this sample are roughly 100,000 clones; the ten most common clones hold 15%. The sequenced material came from PBMCs. Receptor source: a man between 50 and 59 years old in good health and CMV-seropositive.

The chain has TRBV19 and TRBJ1-2; D may be TRBD1 (6 bases). The CDR3 loop spans 14 amino acids. Between the trimmed V and J ends, which lost 7 bases and 7 bases, there was a span of 19 bases. The germline V gene encodes CDR1 LNHDA and CDR2 SQIVND (reference sequence). CDR3 sequence reads: CASNEGGPRSGYTF. The DNA of the CDR3 is TGTGCCAGTAATGAAGGGGGTCCCCGCAGTGGCTACACCTTC.

The chain uses TRBV18 and TRBJ2-1; 9 bases match TRBD1. Germline CDR1 reads KGHSH; CDR2 reads LQKENI. V lost 3 bases and J lost 10; bases outside the gene matches: 4. The CDR3 sequence is 13 residues long. The CDR3 bases are TGTGCCAGCTCACCCACAGGGGGCACGGAGCAGTTCTTC. Encoded protein: CASSPTGGTEQFF.

The chain couples TRBV4-1 to TRBJ1-2; 8 nucleotides line up with TRBD1. J lost 2 bases, V lost 4 bases, and 6 bases had no gene match. Germline V gene lookup returns CDR1 MGHRA and CDR2 YSYEKL. The CDR3 has 15 residues. DNA of the CDR3: TGCGCCAGCAGCCCTGGGACAGGCCGGAACTATGGCTACACCTTC. It translates to CASSPGTGRNYGYTF.